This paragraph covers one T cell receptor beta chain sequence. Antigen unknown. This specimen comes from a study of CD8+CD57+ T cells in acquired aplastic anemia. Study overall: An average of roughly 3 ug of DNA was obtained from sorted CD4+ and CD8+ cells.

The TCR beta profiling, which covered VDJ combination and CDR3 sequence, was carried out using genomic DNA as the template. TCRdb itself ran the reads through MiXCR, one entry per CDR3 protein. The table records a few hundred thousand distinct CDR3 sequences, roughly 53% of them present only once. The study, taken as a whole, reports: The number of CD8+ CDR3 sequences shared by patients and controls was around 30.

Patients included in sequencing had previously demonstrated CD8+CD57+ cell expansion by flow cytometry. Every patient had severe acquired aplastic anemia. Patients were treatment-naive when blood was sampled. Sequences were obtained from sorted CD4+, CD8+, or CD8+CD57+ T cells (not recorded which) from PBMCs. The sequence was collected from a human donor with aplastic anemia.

The CDR3 region is CASSQGAWETQYF. In DNA form, the CDR3 reads TGTGCCAGTAGCCAGGGGGCCTGGGAGACCCAGTACTTC. The V call is TRBV19, the J call TRBJ2-5; 8 bases are shared with TRBD1. Per germline, CDR1 LNHDA and CDR2 SQIVND (reference sequence). Germline trimming cut 6 bases from V and 5 bases from J; bases unmatched to any gene: 5. CDR3 size: 13 residues.